This TCR beta chain came from a study of T cell responses to AZD1222 COVID-19 vaccine. V was trimmed by 1 base and J by 2 bases, leaving 9 bases between them. Germline CDR1 is LNHDA and CDR2 is SQIVND (reference sequence). The CDR3 contains 14 residues. Repertoires were generated with immunoSEQ multiplex PCR, while TCRdb's copy carries only in-frame clones and drops some. Among 90,000 to 120,000 clones, 75% to 90% were seen once, and the ten largest hold 18%. This sequence originates from an adult in good health. V is TRBV19 and J is TRBJ2-7, with D perhaps matching TRBD1 or TRBD2 (5 bases each). The specimen comprised peripheral blood, sampled on day 0 of AZD1222 vaccination. This CDR3 reads CASSIVEGTYEQYF. For the CDR3, the DNA is TGTGCCAGTAGTATAGTTGAGGGGACCTACGAGCAGTACTTC.